The 10 T cell receptor beta chains given below trace back to one sample, sequenced in a study of blood T cell repertoires in COVID-19. Clones were sequenced by immunoSEQ multiplex PCR, and TCRdb holds only the in-frame ones, with some missing. The sample consists of approximately 270,000 clones, roughly 85% of them appearing once. Input material: PBMCs or T cells enriched from blood (not recorded which). The receptors here all came from a woman aged 45-65 years who had recovered from COVID-19.

V and J are TRBV5-4 and TRBJ1-1, with a possible D match to TRBD1 (5 bases). Trimming removed 5 bases from V and 0 bases from J, with 11 bases in between. In germline, CDR1 is SGHNT, CDR2 YYREEE (reference sequence). This CDR3 contains 14 residues. The CDR3 protein is CASRTAVMNTEAFF. The CDR3 nucleotides read TGTGCCAGCAGGACAGCAGTTATGAACACTGAAGCTTTCTTT. The full variable domain, in which reference TRBV5-4 and TRBJ1-1 provide the parts outside the CDR3, is ETGVTQSPTHLIKTRGQQVTLRCSSQSGHNTVSWYQQALGQGPQFIFQYYREEENGRGNFPPRFSGLQFPNYSSELNVNALELDDSALYLCASRTAVMNTEAFFGQGTRLTVV.

V gene TRBV9 combines with J gene TRBJ2-5, with 7 bases identical to TRBD2. Germline CDR1 and CDR2: SGDLS and YYNGEE. Unmatched junction bases numbered 11, after V lost 4 bases and J lost 2 bases. CDR3 size: 16 residues. CDR3 in DNA: TGTGCCAGCAGCCCAAGGACTAGTGGGGTACAAGAGACCCAGTACTTC. This codes for CASSPRTSGVQETQYF. Complete variable domain (other parts from reference TRBV9 and TRBJ2-5): DSGVTQTPKHLITATGQRVTLRCSPRSGDLSVYWYQQSLDQGLQFLIQYYNGEERAKGNILERFSAQQFPDLHSELNLSSLELGDSALYFCASSPRTSGVQETQYFGPGTRLLVL.

The CDR3 here is CASSLIPRDTQYF. The CDR3 region has the DNA TGTGCCAGCAGTTTGATCCCGAGAGATACGCAGTATTTT. The chain has TRBV27 and TRBJ2-3; D remains ambiguous. V was shortened by 3 bases and J by 5 bases, with 9 bases between the two germline ends. CDR1 is MNHEY and CDR2 is SMNVEV in the germline V gene (reference sequence). The CDR3 sequence is 13 residues long.

The V gene is TRBV3-1 (or the pseudogene TRBV3-2), the J gene TRBJ2-3; no clear D gene. This CDR3 contains 16 residues. Trimming removed 1 base from V and 5 bases from J, with 16 bases in between. Germline V gives CDR1 LGHDT, CDR2 YNNKEL (reference sequence). The CDR3 loop reads CASSQGVGGTGDTQYF. The DNA of the CDR3 is TGTGCCAGCAGCCAAGGCGTAGGCGGAACCGGAGATACGCAGTATTTT.

The chain employs TRBV19 and TRBJ2-7, with 9 bases fitting TRBD1. Germline trimming cut 5 bases from V and 2 bases from J; bases unmatched to any gene: 10. The CDR3 is 16 amino acids. From germline, CDR1 is LNHDA and CDR2 SQIVND (reference sequence). CDR3 residues: CASSVATGGGTYEQYF. The CDR3, as DNA: TGTGCCAGTAGTGTAGCAACAGGGGGCGGGACCTACGAGCAGTACTTC.

The V call is TRBV28, the J call TRBJ1-5; D is possibly TRBD1 (5 bases). CDR3 length: 15 residues. The germline V gene encodes CDR1 MDHEN and CDR2 SYDVKM. With 6 bases removed from V and 4 bases from J, the gap between germline ends came to 16 bases. CDR3 protein: CASRGGGLKNQPQHF. The CDR3 DNA is TGTGCCAGCAGGGGGGGAGGGTTGAAAAATCAGCCCCAGCATTTT.

This clone was picked up a small number of times. The chain has TRBV5-6 and TRBJ2-5; TRBD2 aligns across 9 bases. Germline CDR1 reads SGHDT; CDR2 reads YYEEEE. The V segment lost 0 bases and the J segment 3 bases; nucleotides outside the gene matches: 9. This CDR3 has 17 residues. The DNA for the CDR3 is TGTGCCAGCAGCTTGGGATGGCGGGAGGGAGGGGAAGAGACCCAGTACTTC. Protein product: CASSLGWREGGEETQYF. The full variable domain, rest sourced from reference TRBV5-6 and TRBJ2-5, is DAGVTQSPTHLIKTRGQQVTLRCSPKSGHDTVSWYQQALGQGPQFIFQYYEEEERQRGNFPDRFSGHQFPNYSSELNVNALLLGDSALYLCASSLGWREGGEETQYFGPGTRLLVL.

The chain is built from TRBV6-5 and TRBJ2-2, with 8 positions matching TRBD1. The trim removed 6 bases at V and 0 bases at J, leaving 3 bases unmatched. Germline values: CDR1 MNHEY, CDR2 SVGAGI. The CDR3 is 15 residues long. DNA for the CDR3: TGTGCCAGCAGCCGGACAGGGACGAACACCGGGGAGCTGTTTTTT. Amino acid sequence: CASSRTGTNTGELFF.

A few counts support this clone. This chain joins TRBV4-2 and TRBJ2-7, with 7 bases aligning to TRBD2. CDR1 LGHNA and CDR2 YNFKEQ come from the germline V gene. CDR3 length: 18 residues. Trimming at V came to 1 base and at J to 4 bases, leaving 16 bases not matched to a gene. The CDR3, as DNA: TGTGCCAGCAGCCAAGTTACTAGCACCGGGACTACCATTTACGAGCAGTACTTC. Its translation is CASSQVTSTGTTIYEQYF.

This chain joins TRBV19 and TRBJ1-5; tentative D call: TRBD1 (6 bases). Germline values: CDR1 LNHDA, CDR2 SQIVND (reference sequence). V shed 6 bases and J shed 4 bases, with 13 bases lying between them. There are 14 residues in the CDR3. The DNA for the CDR3 is TGTGCCAGTAGCCACCCCACAGGGAATCAGCCCCAGCATTTT. Amino acid sequence: CASSHPTGNQPQHF.